This T cell receptor (beta chain) stems from a study of T-cell memory formation after mild COVID-19. Study-wide background: Each donor largely had its own TCR clusters.

TCRdb re-derived calls from the 5' RACE reads in MiXCR, one entry per CDR3 protein. The repertoire holds about 190,000 distinct CDR3 sequences, with roughly 18% as singletons. Germline CDR1 is ENHRY and CDR2 is SYGVKD. V lost 5 bases and J 2 bases, leaving 5 bases between the germline ends. This CDR3 contains 12 residues. This clonotype has at least ten counts. The rearrangement uses TRBV10-3 and TRBJ2-3; the D is unclear. Specimen: PBMCs or a T cell subset sorted from them (not recorded which). The sequence was collected from an adult woman who had mild COVID-19 (a few samples of this study predate the infection). Cell type and time point are not known. Here the CDR3 reads CAISPATDTQYF. The CDR3 DNA sequence: TGTGCCATCAGTCCTGCCACAGATACGCAGTATTTT.